This TCR beta chain comes out of a study of blood T cell repertoires in COVID-19. Across the whole study: Specimens from acute and convalescent COVID-19 originated in the United States, Italy and Spain.

From germline, CDR1 is SGHDN and CDR2 FVKESK. The CDR3 contains 16 residues. V was shortened by 4 bases and J by 2 bases, with 18 bases between the two germline ends. Cohort placement rested on clinical history that participants reported themselves. Only in-frame clones appear in the TCRdb table, and some are missing; sequencing was by immunoSEQ multiplex PCR. The sample yields around 390,000 clones, just under 90% seen once. The clonotype comes from a woman aged 45-65 years who had recovered from COVID-19. Specimen: PBMCs or T cells enriched from blood (not recorded which). The V call is TRBV14, the J call TRBJ2-7; the D gene is possibly TRBD2 (5 bases). CDR3 sequence: CASSPLPGVATYEQYF. Here the CDR3 DNA reads TGTGCCAGCAGCCCCCTACCCGGGGTAGCGACCTACGAGCAGTACTTC.